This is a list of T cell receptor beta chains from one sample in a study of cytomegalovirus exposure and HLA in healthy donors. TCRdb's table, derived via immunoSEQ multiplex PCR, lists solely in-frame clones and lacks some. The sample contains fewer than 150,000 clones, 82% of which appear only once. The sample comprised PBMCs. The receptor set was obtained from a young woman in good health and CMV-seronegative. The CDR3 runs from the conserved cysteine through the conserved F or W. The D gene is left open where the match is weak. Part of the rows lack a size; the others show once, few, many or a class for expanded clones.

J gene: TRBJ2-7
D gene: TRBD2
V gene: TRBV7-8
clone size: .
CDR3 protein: CASSLARGKAHEQYF
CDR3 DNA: TGTGCCAGCAGCTTAGCGCGGGGGAAGGCTCACGAGCAGTACTTC

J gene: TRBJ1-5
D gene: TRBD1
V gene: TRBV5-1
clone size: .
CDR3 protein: CASSLARTGRYQPQHF
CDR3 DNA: TGCGCCAGCAGCTTGGCCAGGACAGGGCGGTATCAGCCCCAGCATTTT

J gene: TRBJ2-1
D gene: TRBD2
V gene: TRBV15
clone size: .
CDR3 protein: CATSSPSGRPNEQFF
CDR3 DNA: TGTGCCACCAGCAGTCCTAGCGGGAGACCGAATGAGCAGTTCTTC

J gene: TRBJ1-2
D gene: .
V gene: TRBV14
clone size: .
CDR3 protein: CASSQGLFYGYTF
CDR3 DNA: TGTGCCAGCAGCCAAGGGCTGTTCTATGGCTACACCTTC

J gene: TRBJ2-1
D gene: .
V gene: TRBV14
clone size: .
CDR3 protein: CASSQDYSSSYNEQFF
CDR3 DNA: TGTGCCAGCAGCCAGGACTATTCGAGCTCCTACAATGAGCAGTTCTTC

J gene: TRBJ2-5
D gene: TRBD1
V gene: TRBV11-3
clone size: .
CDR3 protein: CASSFRQGAQETQYF
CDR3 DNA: TGTGCCAGCAGCTTCCGACAGGGGGCTCAAGAGACCCAGTACTTC

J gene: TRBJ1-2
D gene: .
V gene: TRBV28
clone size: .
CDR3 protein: CASSPQDYGYTF
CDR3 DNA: TGTGCCAGCAGTCCTCAGGATTATGGCTACACCTTC

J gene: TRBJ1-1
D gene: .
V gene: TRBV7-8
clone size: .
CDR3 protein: CASSNSVANTEAFF
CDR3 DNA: TGTGCCAGCAGCAATTCGGTCGCGAACACTGAAGCTTTCTTT

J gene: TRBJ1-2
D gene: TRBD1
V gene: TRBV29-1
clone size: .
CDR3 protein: CSVEGQGKGYTF
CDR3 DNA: TGCAGCGTGGAGGGACAGGGAAAAGGCTACACCTTC

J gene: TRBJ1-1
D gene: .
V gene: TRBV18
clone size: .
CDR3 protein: CASSPPAGMNTEAFF
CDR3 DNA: TGTGCCAGCTCACCACCGGCAGGTATGAACACTGAAGCTTTCTTT

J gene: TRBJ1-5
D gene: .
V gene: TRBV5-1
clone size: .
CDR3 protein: CASSSTGGYNQPQHF
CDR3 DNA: TGCGCCAGCAGCTCCACGGGGGGGTACAATCAGCCCCAGCATTTT

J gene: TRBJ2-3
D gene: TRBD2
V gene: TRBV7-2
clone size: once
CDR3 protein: CASSLDPGLAGGGDTQYF
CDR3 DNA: TGTGCCAGCAGCTTAGATCCGGGACTAGCGGGAGGAGGAGATACGCAGTATTTT

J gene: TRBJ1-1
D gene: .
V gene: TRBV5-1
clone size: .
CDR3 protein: CASSLSVNTEAFF
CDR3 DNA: TGCGCCAGCAGCTTGTCAGTAAACACTGAAGCTTTCTTT

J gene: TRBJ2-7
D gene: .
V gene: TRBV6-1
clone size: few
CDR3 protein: CASSALETGDSGRYF
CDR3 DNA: TGTGCCAGCAGTGCGCTGGAGACAGGGGATAGCGGGAGGTACTTC

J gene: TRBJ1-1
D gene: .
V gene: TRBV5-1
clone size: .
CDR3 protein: CASRVKRNTEAFF
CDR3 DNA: TGCGCCAGCAGGGTAAAGCGCAACACTGAAGCTTTCTTT

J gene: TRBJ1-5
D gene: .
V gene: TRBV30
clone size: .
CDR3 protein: CAWSAGKNQPQHF
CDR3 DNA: TGTGCCTGGAGTGCCGGGAAAAATCAGCCCCAGCATTTT

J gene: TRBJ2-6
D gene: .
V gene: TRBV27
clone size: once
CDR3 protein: CASSFRAEWAGFSGANVLTF
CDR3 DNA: TGTGCCAGCAGTTTTCGGGCGGAGTGGGCAGGGTTTTCTGGGGCCAACGTCCTGACTTTC

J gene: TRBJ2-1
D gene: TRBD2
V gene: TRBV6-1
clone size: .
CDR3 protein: CASSVASGIYNEQFF
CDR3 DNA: TGTGCCAGCAGTGTAGCTAGCGGGATTTACAATGAGCAGTTCTTC

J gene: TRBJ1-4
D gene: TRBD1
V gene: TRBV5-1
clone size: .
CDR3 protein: CASRVGTGHEKLFF
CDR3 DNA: TGCGCCAGCAGAGTCGGGACAGGGCATGAAAAACTGTTTTTT

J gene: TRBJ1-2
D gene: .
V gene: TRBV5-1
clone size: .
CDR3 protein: CASSLEQGEGGYTF
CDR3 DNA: TGCGCCAGCAGCTTGGAACAGGGTGAGGGTGGCTACACCTTC

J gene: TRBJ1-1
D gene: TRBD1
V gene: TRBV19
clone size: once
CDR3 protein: CASSIVLGTGGADTEAFF
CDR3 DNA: TGTGCCAGTAGTATAGTTTTGGGGACAGGGGGCGCGGACACTGAAGCTTTCTTT

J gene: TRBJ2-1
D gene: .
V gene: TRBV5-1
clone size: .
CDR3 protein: CASSSDWSNEQFF
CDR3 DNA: TGCGCCAGCAGCTCGGACTGGTCCAATGAGCAGTTCTTC

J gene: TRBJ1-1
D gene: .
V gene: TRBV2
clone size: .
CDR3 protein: CANSEGGGYTEAFF
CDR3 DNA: TGTGCCAACTCTGAGGGAGGGGGGTACACTGAAGCTTTCTTT